Following are 12 T cell receptor beta chains from one sample sequenced in a study of blood T cell repertoires in COVID-19. Clones were read by immunoSEQ multiplex PCR, and TCRdb kept only the in-frame ones, dropping some. The sample holds around 220,000 clones, approximately 79% seen once. Sequences were obtained from peripheral blood. The receptors were sampled from a woman of 80 years or more with active or convalescent COVID-19.

J is TRBJ2-7 and V is TRBV30; TRBD1 matches at 11 bases. Germline-derived CDR1 and CDR2 are GTSNPN and SVGIG (reference sequence). The length of the CDR3 is 16 residues. The V segment lost 3 bases and the J segment 2 bases; nucleotides outside the gene matches: 9. The CDR3 DNA reads TGTGCCTGGAGGGGAAAATCGGGACAGGGGGCCTACGAGCAGTACTTC. Encoded protein: CAWRGKSGQGAYEQYF.

This clone appeared a few times. Within the sample, other DNA sequences also encode this same CDR3. The chain carries TRBV30 and TRBJ1-3; no clear D. The germline V gene has CDR1 GTSNPN and CDR2 SVGIG (reference sequence). The CDR3 has 13 residues. Trimming removed 3 bases at V and 1 base at J, with 7 bases between. The CDR3 coding sequence is TGTGCCTGGAGCCGGGATTCTGGAAACACCATATATTTT. This encodes CAWSRDSGNTIYF.

The chain joins TRBV10-3 to TRBJ2-2; D is perhaps TRBD2 (6 bases). The CDR3 runs 13 residues. The V gene's germline CDR1 is ENHRY and CDR2 SYGVKD. Trimming pared 8 bases from V and 5 bases from J, leaving 12 bases between. The CDR3 loop is CAIGNGGTGELFF. DNA for the CDR3: TGTGCCATCGGTAACGGGGGTACCGGGGAGCTGTTTTTT.

The rearrangement uses TRBV13 and TRBJ1-1, with 7 bases fitting TRBD1. V lost 5 bases and J lost 1; bases outside the gene matches: 7. Germline-derived CDR1 and CDR2 are PRHDT and FYEKMQ (reference sequence). This CDR3 is built from 15 residues. The CDR3 region has the DNA TGTGCCAGCAGCGTCTTAGGGGGCAAGAACACTGAAGCTTTCTTT. This codes for CASSVLGGKNTEAFF. Full variable domain (missing parts from reference TRBV13 and TRBJ1-1): AAGVIQSPRHLIKEKRETATLKCYPIPRHDTVYWYQQGPGQDPQFLISFYEKMQSDKGSIPDRFSAQQFSDYHSELNMSSLELGDSALYFCASSVLGGKNTEAFFGQGTRLTVV.

CDR3 in amino acids: CASSQDSGGTGNTIYF. CDR3 in DNA: TGTGCCAGCAGCCAAGACTCGGGGGGCACTGGAAACACCATATATTTT. The V gene is TRBV3-1 (or the pseudogene TRBV3-2), the J gene TRBJ1-3; a weak D match, TRBD1 (6 bases). The V gene's germline CDR1 is LGHDT and CDR2 YNNKEL (reference sequence). V lost 0 bases, J lost 2 bases, and 11 bases lay in between. The CDR3 consists of 16 residues.

In the case of this clone: The same CDR3 arises from other DNA sequences in this sample as well. The chain uses TRBV15 and TRBJ1-2, with a tentative D call TRBD1 (6 bases). Germline CDR1 and CDR2: LNHNV and YYDKDF (reference sequence). Trimming pared 1 base from V and 2 bases from J, leaving 8 bases between. The CDR3 has 14 amino acids. The CDR3 here is CATSRGTGNYGYTF. The DNA of the CDR3 is TGTGCCACCAGCAGAGGTACAGGGAACTATGGCTACACCTTC.

The gene calls are TRBV28 and TRBJ2-6; 11 nucleotides align to TRBD1. Germline CDR1 and CDR2: MDHEN and SYDVKM. V was pared by 10 bases and J by 1 base, with 6 bases of the junction left unmatched. The CDR3 is 16 amino acids. DNA of the CDR3: TGTGCCACCAGGGACAGGGGGACTTCTGGGGCCAACGTCCTGACTTTC. Its translation: CATRDRGTSGANVLTF. The full variable domain, with the rest looked up from reference TRBV28 and TRBJ2-6, is DVKVTQSSRYLVKRTGEKVFLECVQDMDHENMFWYRQDPGLGLRLIYFSYDVKMKEKGDIPEGYSVSREKKERFSLILESASTNQTSMYLCATRDRGTSGANVLTFGAGSRLTVL.

The chain has TRBV4-2 and TRBJ2-3; 13 positions match TRBD2. Germline CDR1 and CDR2: LGHNA and YNFKEQ. Losses at the gene ends were 0 bases for V and 5 bases for J; bases not matched to a gene: 8. The CDR3 spans 18 residues. Written as DNA, the CDR3 is TGTGCCAGCAGCCAAGAAACTGGACTAGCGGGGGATCTAGATACGCAGTATTTT. Encoded protein: CASSQETGLAGDLDTQYF.

V usage is TRBV2 and J usage is TRBJ1-1; D is unclear. Germline V gene lookup returns CDR1 SNHLY and CDR2 FYNNEI. The germline V and J ends were trimmed by 6 bases and 0 bases, with 8 bases remaining between them. This CDR3 contains 13 residues. The CDR3 nucleotides are TGTGCCAGCAGCCTGAGGGTGAACACTGAAGCTTTCTTT. This translates into CASSLRVNTEAFF.

This clone was counted a few times. The chain is built from TRBV15 and TRBJ1-5; D remains ambiguous. V was shortened by 0 bases and J by 0 bases, with 6 bases between the two germline ends. CDR3 length equals 15 residues. Germline V lookup: CDR1 LNHNV, CDR2 YYDKDF (reference sequence). The CDR3 DNA is TGTGCCACCAGCAGAGACGGGTATAGCAATCAGCCCCAGCATTTT. Residues: CATSRDGYSNQPQHF. The whole variable domain, filled in from reference TRBV15 and TRBJ1-5, reads DAMVIQNPRYQVTQFGKPVTLSCSQTLNHNVMYWYQQKSSQAPKLLFHYYDKDFNNEADTPDNFQSRRPNTSFCFLDIRSPGLGDTAMYLCATSRDGYSNQPQHFGDGTRLSIL.

The chain couples TRBV15 to TRBJ2-3; no clear D. Per germline, CDR1 LNHNV and CDR2 YYDKDF (reference sequence). V lost 1 base, J lost 0 bases, and 8 bases lay in between. The CDR3 consists of 15 residues. The CDR3 coding sequence is TGTGCCACCAGCAGAGGACAAACGAGCACAGATACGCAGTATTTT. Its protein is CATSRGQTSTDTQYF.

This clone was detected only once. The V call is TRBV6-5, the J call TRBJ1-2; tentatively, D is TRBD1 (5 bases). The length of the CDR3 is 14 residues. The germline CDR1 and CDR2 sequences are MNHEY and SVGAGI. V was clipped by 6 bases and J by 2 bases, with 13 bases between them. CDR3 sequence reads: CASRLPGGNYGYTF. The CDR3 coding sequence is TGTGCCAGCAGACTCCCGGGGGGGAACTATGGCTACACCTTC.